The entry below gives a single T cell receptor (beta chain) sequence along with its context. The CDR3 runs to 13 residues. Germline V gives CDR1 SGHKS, CDR2 YYEKEE (reference sequence). The V and J ends lost 4 bases and 12 bases respectively, with 17 bases between them. RNA transcripts were the template for amplifying TCR beta CDR3 regions. The HTBI primer set served for first-round RT-PCR of the TCR CDR3. Each CDR3 protein is one row after TCRdb ran MiXCR on the multiplex PCR reads. Of over 400,000 distinct CDR3 sequences listed, about 20% are singletons. This record comes from a study of T cells in Graves' hyperthyroidism and ophthalmopathy. For ophthalmopathy patients, the Clinical Activity Score was at least 3 and the NOSPECS grade at least 4; duration was under 3 months.

The sequence was collected from a woman in her 70s with Graves' ophthalmopathy. The sequenced sample consisted of blood. The rearrangement uses TRBV5-5 and TRBJ2-1; D remains ambiguous. CDR3 amino acids: CASSRATDVGQFF. CDR3 in DNA: TGTGCCAGCAGCCGTGCTACAGACGTGGGGCAGTTCTTC. The full variable domain, in which reference TRBV5-5 and TRBJ2-1 provide the parts outside the CDR3, is DAGVTQSPTHLIKTRGQQVTLRCSPISGHKSVSWYQQVLGQGPQFIFQYYEKEERGRGNFPDRFSARQFPNYSSELNVNALLLGDSALYLCASSRATDVGQFFGPGTRLTVL.